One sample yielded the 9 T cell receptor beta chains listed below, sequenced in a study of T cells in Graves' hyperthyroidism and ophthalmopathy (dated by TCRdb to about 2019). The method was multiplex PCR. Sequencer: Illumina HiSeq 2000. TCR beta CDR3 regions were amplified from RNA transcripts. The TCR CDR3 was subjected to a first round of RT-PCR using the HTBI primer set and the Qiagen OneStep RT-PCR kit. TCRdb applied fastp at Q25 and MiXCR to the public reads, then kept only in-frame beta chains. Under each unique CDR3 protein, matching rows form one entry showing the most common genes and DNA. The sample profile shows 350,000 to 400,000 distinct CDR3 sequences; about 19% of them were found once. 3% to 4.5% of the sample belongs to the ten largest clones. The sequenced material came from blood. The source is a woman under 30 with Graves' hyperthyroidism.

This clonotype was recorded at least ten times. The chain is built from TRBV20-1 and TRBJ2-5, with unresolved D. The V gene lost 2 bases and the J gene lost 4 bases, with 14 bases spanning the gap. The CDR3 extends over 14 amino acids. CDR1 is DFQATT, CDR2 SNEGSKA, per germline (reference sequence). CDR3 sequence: CSARLIPRGETQYF. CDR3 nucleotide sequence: TGCAGTGCTAGATTGATTCCCCGAGGAGAGACCCAGTACTTC.

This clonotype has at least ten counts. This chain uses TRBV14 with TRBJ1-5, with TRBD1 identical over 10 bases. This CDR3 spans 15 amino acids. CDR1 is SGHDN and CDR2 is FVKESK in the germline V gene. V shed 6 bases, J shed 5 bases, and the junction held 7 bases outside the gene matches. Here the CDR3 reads CASSPTGGRDQPQHF. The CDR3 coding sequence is TGTGCCAGCAGTCCGACAGGGGGCAGGGATCAGCCCCAGCATTTT.

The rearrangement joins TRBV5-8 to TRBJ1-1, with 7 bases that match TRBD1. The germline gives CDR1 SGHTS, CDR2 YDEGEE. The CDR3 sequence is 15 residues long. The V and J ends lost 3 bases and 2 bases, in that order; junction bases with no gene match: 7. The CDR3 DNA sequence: TGTGCCAGCAGCTCTTATAGGACAGGAAACACTGAAGCTTTCTTT. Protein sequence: CASSSYRTGNTEAFF. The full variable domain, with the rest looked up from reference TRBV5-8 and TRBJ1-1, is EAGVTQSPTHLIKTRGQQATLRCSPISGHTSVYWYQQALGLGLQFLLWYDEGEERNRGNFPPRFSGRQFPNYSSELNVNALELEDSALYLCASSSYRTGNTEAFFGQGTRLTVV.

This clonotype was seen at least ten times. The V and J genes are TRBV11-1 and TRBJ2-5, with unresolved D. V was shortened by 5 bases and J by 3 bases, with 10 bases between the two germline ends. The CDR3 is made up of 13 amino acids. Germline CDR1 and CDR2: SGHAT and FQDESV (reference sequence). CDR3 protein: CASSRNPEETQYF. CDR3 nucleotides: TGTGCCAGCAGCCGTAACCCAGAAGAGACCCAGTACTTC.

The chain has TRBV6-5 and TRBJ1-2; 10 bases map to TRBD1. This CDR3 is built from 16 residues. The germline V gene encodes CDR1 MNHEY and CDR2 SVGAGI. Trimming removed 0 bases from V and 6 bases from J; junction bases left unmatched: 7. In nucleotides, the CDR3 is TGTGCCAGCAGTTACTCGGGACAGGGGCGAATGGATGGCTACACCTTC. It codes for CASSYSGQGRMDGYTF.

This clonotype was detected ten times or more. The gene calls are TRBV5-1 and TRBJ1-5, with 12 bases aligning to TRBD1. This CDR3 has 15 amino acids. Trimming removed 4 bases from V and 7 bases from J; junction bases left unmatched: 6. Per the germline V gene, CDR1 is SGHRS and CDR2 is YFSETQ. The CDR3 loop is CASSEGQGAGQPQHF. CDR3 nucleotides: TGCGCCAGCAGCGAGGGACAGGGGGCAGGGCAGCCCCAGCATTTT.

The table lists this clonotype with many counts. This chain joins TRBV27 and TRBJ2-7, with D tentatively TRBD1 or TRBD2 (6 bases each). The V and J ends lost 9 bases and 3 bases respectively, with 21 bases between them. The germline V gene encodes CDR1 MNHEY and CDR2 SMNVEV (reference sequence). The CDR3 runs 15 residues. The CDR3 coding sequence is TGTGCCAGACGGGGGAACCGGGACAAGGACTACGAGCAGTACTTC. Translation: CARRGNRDKDYEQYF.

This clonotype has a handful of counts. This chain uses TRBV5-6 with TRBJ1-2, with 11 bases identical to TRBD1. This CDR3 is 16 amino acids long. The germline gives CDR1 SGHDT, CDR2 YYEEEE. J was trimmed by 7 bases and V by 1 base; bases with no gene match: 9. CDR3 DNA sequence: TGTGCCAGCAGCTTGACCTGGACAGGGGGCGCTGGTGGCTACACCTTC. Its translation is CASSLTWTGGAGGYTF. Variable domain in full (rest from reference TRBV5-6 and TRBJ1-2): DAGVTQSPTHLIKTRGQQVTLRCSPKSGHDTVSWYQQALGQGPQFIFQYYEEEERQRGNFPDRFSGHQFPNYSSELNVNALLLGDSALYLCASSLTWTGGAGGYTFGSGTRLTVV.

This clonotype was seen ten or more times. The CDR3 spells CASMGSGEQRTQYF. DNA of the CDR3: TGTGCCAGCATGGGTAGCGGGGAGCAGAGGACCCAGTACTTC. This chain uses TRBV6-1 with TRBJ2-5, with TRBD2 matching over 8 bases. CDR1 is MNHNS, CDR2 SASEGT, per germline. This CDR3 has 14 amino acids. The J segment lost 7 bases and the V segment lost 7 bases, leaving 11 bases of the junction unmatched.